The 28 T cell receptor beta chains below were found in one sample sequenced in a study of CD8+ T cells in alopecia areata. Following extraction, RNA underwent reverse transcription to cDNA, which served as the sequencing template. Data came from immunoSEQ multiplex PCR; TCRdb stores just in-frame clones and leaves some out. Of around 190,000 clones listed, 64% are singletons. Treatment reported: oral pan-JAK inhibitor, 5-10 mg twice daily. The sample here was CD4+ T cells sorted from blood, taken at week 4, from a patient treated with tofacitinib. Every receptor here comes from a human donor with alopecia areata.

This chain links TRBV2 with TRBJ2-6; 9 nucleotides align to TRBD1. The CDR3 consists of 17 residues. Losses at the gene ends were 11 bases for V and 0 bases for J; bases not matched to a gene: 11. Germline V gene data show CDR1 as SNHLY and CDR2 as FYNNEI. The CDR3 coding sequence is TGTGCCTCCAAGATAGGACAGGGGATCTCTGGGGCCAACGTCCTGACTTTC. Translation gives CASKIGQGISGANVLTF.

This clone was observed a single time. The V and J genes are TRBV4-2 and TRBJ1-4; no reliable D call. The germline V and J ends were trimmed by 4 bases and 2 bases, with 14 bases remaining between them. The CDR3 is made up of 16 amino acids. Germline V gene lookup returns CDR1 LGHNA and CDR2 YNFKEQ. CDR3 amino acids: CASSPFGRSTNEKLFF. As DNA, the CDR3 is TGTGCCAGCAGCCCGTTCGGGAGGAGCACTAATGAAAAACTGTTTTTT.

The CDR3 coding sequence is TGTGCCAGCAGCGTAGGCCCCCAGGGCTCCTACGAGCAGTACTTC. Its translation: CASSVGPQGSYEQYF. The rearrangement joins TRBV9 to TRBJ2-7; possibly TRBD1 for D (5 bases). The CDR3 consists of 15 residues. CDR1 SGDLS and CDR2 YYNGEE come from the germline V gene. The V end lost 0 bases, the J end lost 0 bases, and 10 bases lay between the germline ends.

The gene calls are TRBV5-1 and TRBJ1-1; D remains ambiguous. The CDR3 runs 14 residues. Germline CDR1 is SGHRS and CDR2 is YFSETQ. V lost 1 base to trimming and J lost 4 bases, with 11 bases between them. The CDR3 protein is CASSLSASVTEAFF. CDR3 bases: TGCGCCAGCAGCTTGTCGGCTTCAGTCACTGAAGCTTTCTTT. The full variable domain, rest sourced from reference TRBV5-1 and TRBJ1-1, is KAGVTQTPRYLIKTRGQQVTLSCSPISGHRSVSWYQQTPGQGLQFLFEYFSETQRNKGNFPGRFSGRQFSNSRSEMNVSTLELGDSALYLCASSLSASVTEAFFGQGTRLTVV.

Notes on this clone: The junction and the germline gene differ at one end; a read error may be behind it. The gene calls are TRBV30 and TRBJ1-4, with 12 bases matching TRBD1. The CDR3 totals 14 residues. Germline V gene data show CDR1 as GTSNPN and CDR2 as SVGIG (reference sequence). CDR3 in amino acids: CAWGQGAANEKLFF. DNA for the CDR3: TGCGCCTGGGGACAGGGGGCGGCTAATGAAAAACTGTTTTTT.

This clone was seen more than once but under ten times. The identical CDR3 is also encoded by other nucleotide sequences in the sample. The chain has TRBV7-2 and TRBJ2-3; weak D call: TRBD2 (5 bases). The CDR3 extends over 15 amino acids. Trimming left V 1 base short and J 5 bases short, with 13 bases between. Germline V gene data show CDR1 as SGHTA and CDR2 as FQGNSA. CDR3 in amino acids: CASSLVAGGGDTQYF. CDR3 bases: TGTGCCAGCAGCTTAGTTGCGGGTGGTGGAGATACGCAGTATTTT.

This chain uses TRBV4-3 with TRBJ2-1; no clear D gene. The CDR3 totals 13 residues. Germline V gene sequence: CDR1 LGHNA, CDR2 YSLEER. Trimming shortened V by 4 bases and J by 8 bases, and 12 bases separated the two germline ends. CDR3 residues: CASSRQEGDEQFF. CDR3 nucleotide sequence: TGCGCCAGCAGCCGGCAGGAAGGCGATGAGCAGTTCTTC.

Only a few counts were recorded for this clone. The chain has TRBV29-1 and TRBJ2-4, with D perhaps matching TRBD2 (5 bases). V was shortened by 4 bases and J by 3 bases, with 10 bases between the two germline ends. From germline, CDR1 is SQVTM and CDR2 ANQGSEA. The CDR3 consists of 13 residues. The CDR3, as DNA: TGCAGCGTTGTTGGACTTGGCAAAAACATTCAGTACTTC. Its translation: CSVVGLGKNIQYF.

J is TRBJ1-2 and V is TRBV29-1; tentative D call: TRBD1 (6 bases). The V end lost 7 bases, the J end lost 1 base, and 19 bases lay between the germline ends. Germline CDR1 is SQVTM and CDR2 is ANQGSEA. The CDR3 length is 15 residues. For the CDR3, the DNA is TGCAGCGCCGGAGAGGGGGTCTCGATTAACTATGGCTACACCTTC. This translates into CSAGEGVSINYGYTF.

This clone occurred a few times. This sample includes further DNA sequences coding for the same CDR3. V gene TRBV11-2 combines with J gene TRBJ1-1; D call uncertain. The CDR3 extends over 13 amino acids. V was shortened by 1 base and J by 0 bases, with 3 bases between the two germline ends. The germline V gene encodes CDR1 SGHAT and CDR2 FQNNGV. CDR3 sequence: CASSLGLNTEAFF. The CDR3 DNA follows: TGTGCCAGCAGCTTAGGCCTGAACACTGAAGCTTTCTTT.

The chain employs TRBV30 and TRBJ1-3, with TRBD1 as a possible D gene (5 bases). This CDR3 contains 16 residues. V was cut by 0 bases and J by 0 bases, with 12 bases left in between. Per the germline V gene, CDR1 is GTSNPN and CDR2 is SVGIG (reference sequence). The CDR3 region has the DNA TGTGCCTGGAGTGTTTCCACAGGCAGCTCTGGAAACACCATATATTTT. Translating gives CAWSVSTGSSGNTIYF. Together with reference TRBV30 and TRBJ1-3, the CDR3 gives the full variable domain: SQTIHQWPATLVQPVGSPLSLECTVEGTSNPNLYWYRQAAGRGLQLLFYSVGIGQISSEVPQNLSASRPQDRQFILSSKKLLLSDSGFYLCAWSVSTGSSGNTIYFGEGSWLTVV.

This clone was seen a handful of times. The DNA for the CDR3 is TGTGCCAGCAGTTCCGGACAGGGTAATTCACCCCTCCACTTT. Translating it yields CASSSGQGNSPLHF. This chain links TRBV27 with TRBJ1-6; 8 bases match TRBD1. V lost 4 bases, J lost 6 bases, and 2 bases stayed unmatched. There are 14 residues in the CDR3. Germline V gives CDR1 MNHEY, CDR2 SMNVEV (reference sequence).

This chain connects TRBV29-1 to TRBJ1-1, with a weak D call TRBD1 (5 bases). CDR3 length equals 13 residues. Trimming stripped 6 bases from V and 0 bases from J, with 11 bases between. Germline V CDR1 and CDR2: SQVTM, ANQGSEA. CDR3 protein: CSVGPLLNTEAFF. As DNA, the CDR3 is TGCAGCGTGGGACCGCTTTTGAACACTGAAGCTTTCTTT.

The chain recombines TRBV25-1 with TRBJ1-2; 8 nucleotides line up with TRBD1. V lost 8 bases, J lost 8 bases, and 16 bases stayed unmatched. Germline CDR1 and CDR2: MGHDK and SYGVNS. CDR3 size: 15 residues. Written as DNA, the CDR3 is TGTGCCAGCGGGACATGGACAGGGTCCCATCGAGGCTACACCTTC. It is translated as CASGTWTGSHRGYTF.

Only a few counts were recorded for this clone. CDR3 in amino acids: CASGRTGLYGYTF. The CDR3 DNA reads as TGTGCCAGCGGGAGGACCGGACTCTATGGCTACACCTTC. This rearrangement joins TRBV6-1 to TRBJ1-2; no reliable D call. V was trimmed by 8 bases and J by 4 bases, leaving 14 bases between them. CDR3 length: 13 amino acids. Germline-derived CDR1 and CDR2 are MNHNS and SASEGT.

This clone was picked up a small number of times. The CDR3 spells CASSLYEHNEQFF. CDR3 DNA sequence: TGTGCCAGCAGCTTATATGAGCATAATGAGCAGTTCTTC. V usage is TRBV7-2 and J usage is TRBJ2-1, with no clear D. The CDR3 consists of 13 residues. The germline gives CDR1 SGHTA, CDR2 FQGNSA. V lost 2 bases and J 7 bases, leaving 9 bases between the germline ends. Full variable domain (missing parts from reference TRBV7-2 and TRBJ2-1): GAGVSQSPSNKVTEKGKDVELRCDPISGHTALYWYRQSLGQGLEFLIYFQGNSAPDKSGLPSDRFSAERTGGSVSTLTIQRTQQEDSAVYLCASSLYEHNEQFFGPGTRLTVL.

CDR3 coding DNA: TGTGCCAGCTCCGAGGGGTACCAAGAGACCCAGTACTTC. Residues: CASSEGYQETQYF. V gene TRBV18 combines with J gene TRBJ2-5; D assignment may be TRBD1 or TRBD2 (5 bases each). V was pared by 6 bases and J by 0 bases, with 8 bases between. Germline CDR1 reads KGHSH; CDR2 reads LQKENI. This CDR3 is built from 13 residues. The full variable domain, with the rest looked up from reference TRBV18 and TRBJ2-5, is NAGVMQNPRHLVRRRGQEARLRCSPMKGHSHVYWYRQLPEEGLKFMVYLQKENIIDESGMPKERFSAEFPKEGPSILRIQQVVRGDSAAYFCASSEGYQETQYFGPGTRLLVL.

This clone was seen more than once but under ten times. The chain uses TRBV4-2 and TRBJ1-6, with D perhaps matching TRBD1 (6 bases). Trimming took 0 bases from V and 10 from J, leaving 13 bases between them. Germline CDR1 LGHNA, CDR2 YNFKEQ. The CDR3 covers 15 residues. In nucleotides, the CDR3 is TGTGCCAGCAGCCAAGATCTGGACAGACGCTCACCCCTCCACTTT. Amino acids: CASSQDLDRRSPLHF.

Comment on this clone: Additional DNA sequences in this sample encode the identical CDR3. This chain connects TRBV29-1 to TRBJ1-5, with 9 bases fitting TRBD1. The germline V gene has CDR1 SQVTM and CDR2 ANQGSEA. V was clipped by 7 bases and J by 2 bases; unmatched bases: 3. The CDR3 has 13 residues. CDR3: CSATGGGNQPQHF. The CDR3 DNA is TGCAGCGCTACAGGGGGCGGCAATCAGCCCCAGCATTTT.

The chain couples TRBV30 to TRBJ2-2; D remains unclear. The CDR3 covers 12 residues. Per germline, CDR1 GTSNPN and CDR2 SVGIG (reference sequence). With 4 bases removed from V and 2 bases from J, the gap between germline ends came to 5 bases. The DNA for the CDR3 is TGTGCCTGGACAGAAAACACCGGGGAGCTGTTTTTT. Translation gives CAWTENTGELFF.

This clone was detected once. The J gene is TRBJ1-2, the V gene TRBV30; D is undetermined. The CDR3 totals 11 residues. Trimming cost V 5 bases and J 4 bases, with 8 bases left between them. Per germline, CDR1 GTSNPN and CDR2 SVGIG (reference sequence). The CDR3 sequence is CAWRNSYGYTF. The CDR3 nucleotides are TGTGCCTGGCGCAATTCCTATGGCTACACCTTC.

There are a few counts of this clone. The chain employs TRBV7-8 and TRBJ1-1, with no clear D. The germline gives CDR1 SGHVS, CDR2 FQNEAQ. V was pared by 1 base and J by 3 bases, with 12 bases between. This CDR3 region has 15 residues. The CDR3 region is CASSLGVGRDTEAFF. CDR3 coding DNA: TGTGCCAGCAGCTTAGGAGTGGGTAGGGACACTGAAGCTTTCTTT.

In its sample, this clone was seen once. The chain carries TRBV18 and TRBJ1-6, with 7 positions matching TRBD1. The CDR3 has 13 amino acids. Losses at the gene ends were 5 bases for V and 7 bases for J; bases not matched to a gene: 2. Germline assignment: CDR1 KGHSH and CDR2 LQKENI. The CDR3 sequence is CASSGTENSPLHF. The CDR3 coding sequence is TGTGCCAGCTCAGGGACAGAGAATTCACCCCTCCACTTT.

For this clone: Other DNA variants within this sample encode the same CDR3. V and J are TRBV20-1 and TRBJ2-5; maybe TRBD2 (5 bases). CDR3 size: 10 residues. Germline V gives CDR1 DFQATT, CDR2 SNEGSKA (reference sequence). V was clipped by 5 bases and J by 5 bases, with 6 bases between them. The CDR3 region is CSARRETQYF. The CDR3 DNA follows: TGCAGTGCTCGGAGGGAGACCCAGTACTTC.

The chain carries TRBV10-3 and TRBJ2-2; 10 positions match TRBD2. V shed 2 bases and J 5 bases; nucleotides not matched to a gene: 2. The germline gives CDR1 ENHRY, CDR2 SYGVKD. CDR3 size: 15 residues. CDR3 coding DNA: TGTGCCATCAGTGAGACTAGCGGGGATACCGGGGAGCTGTTTTTT. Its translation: CAISETSGDTGELFF.

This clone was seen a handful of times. The CDR3 loop reads CAISQVKNYNEQFF. The CDR3 bases are TGTGCCATCAGTCAAGTTAAGAACTACAATGAGCAGTTCTTC. This chain joins TRBV10-3 and TRBJ2-1; D not certain. This CDR3 has 14 residues. Germline values: CDR1 ENHRY, CDR2 SYGVKD. V gave up 5 bases and J gave up 3 bases, with 11 bases separating them.

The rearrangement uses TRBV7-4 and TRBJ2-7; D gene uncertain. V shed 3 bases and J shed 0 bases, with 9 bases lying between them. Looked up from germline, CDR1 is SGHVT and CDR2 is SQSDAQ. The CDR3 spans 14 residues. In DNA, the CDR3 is TGTGCCAGCAGCTTTGGCCCGAGCTCCTACGAGCAGTACTTC. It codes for CASSFGPSSYEQYF.

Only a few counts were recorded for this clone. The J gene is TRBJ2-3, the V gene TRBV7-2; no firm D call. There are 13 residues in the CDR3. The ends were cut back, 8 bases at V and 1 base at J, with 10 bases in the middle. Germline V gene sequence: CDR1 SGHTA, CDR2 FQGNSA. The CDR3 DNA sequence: TGTGCCAGCCGGCTTCTGCGCACAGATACGCAGTATTTT. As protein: CASRLLRTDTQYF.